These 7 T cell receptor beta chains were sequenced from one sample in a study of beta chain features in type 1 diabetes. The authors reverse transcribed all of the isolated RNA, so sequencing captured expressed TCRB transcripts. Assay: immunoSEQ multiplex PCR; the TCRdb copy retains only in-frame clones and omits some. The table has 160,000 or so clones, approximately 8.4% seen once; the top ten hold 2% to 2.5%. What was sequenced was central memory CD4+ T cells from blood. Every receptor here comes from a woman between 18 and 29 years old in good health.

This clone has only a few counts. The genes are TRBV10-3 and TRBJ2-2; 7 bases map to TRBD1. J was trimmed by 0 bases and V by 10 bases; bases with no gene match: 5. The CDR3 sequence is 14 residues long. Germline-derived CDR1 and CDR2 are ENHRY and SYGVKD. CDR3: CATMTGPNTGELFF. In nucleotides, the CDR3 is TGTGCCACCATGACAGGGCCGAACACCGGGGAGCTGTTTTTT.

The rearrangement uses TRBV6-5 and TRBJ2-5, with TRBD2 matching 7 bases. Germline CDR1 MNHEY, CDR2 SVGAGI. This CDR3 has 14 residues. Unmatched junction bases numbered 11, after V lost 6 bases and J lost 7 bases. CDR3 bases: TGTGCCAGCAGGGACACTAGCGTCCTCGGGACCCAGTACTTC. Translated: CASRDTSVLGTQYF.

This sequence joins TRBV7-2 and TRBJ2-7, with 7 bases identical to TRBD2. The CDR3 covers 15 residues. J was trimmed by 5 bases and V by 5 bases; bases with no gene match: 12. CDR1 and CDR2 (germline): SGHTA, FQGNSA. The CDR3: CASSDRRTRLDEQYF. CDR3 nucleotide sequence: TGTGCCAGCAGCGACAGACGGACTAGGCTCGACGAGCAGTACTTC.

This clone was seen a handful of times. The CDR3 loop is CASSQGFGGSYGYTF. The DNA for the CDR3 is TGTGCCAGCAGCCAAGGCTTTGGAGGGAGCTATGGCTACACCTTC. The chain joins TRBV7-3 to TRBJ1-2; the D is unclear. Per the germline V gene, CDR1 is SGHTA and CDR2 is FQGTGA. Trimming removed 5 bases at V and 4 bases at J, with 17 bases between. This CDR3 spans 15 amino acids.

This sequence joins TRBV29-1 and TRBJ1-2, with TRBD1 identical over 9 bases. The CDR3 has 13 amino acids. Germline CDR1 is SQVTM and CDR2 is ANQGSEA. Unmatched junction bases numbered 10, after V lost 6 bases and J lost 8 bases. The CDR3 nucleotides are TGCAGCGTATATTGGGGACAGGGCCAAGGCTACACCTTC. This codes for CSVYWGQGQGYTF.

This clone was counted between two and nine times. The chain combines TRBV5-4 with TRBJ2-5, with 7 bases matching TRBD2. V trimming: 0 bases; J trimming: 5 bases; junction bases outside the gene matches: 7. This CDR3 is built from 15 residues. Germline assignment: CDR1 SGHNT and CDR2 YYREEE (reference sequence). Written as DNA, the CDR3 is TGTGCCAGCAGCTTGGCCTCAGCGGGGAGGGAGACCCAGTACTTC. It translates to CASSLASAGRETQYF.

The chain uses TRBV11-3 and TRBJ2-3, with D hard to call. The germline V and J ends were trimmed by 2 bases and 2 bases, with 11 bases remaining between them. Germline-derived CDR1 and CDR2 are SGHNT and YENEEA. This CDR3 has 15 residues. The CDR3 loop is CASSLLRQSTDTQYF. The CDR3 nucleotides read TGTGCCAGCAGCTTATTGCGGCAGTCCACAGATACGCAGTATTTT.